The source of this T cell receptor beta chain is a study of cytomegalovirus exposure and HLA in healthy donors. General observations from the study: As a later analysis showed, a missense DCLRE1C variant was linked to trimming of TCR beta V- and J-genes. Roughly uniform sequencing depth across donors was assumed, possibly incorrectly.

A multiplex PCR was run with 60 Vbeta primers and 13 Jbeta primers. Using immunoSEQ multiplex PCR, the repertoire was profiled, and TCRdb retains in-frame clones only, with some absent. The sample holds roughly 170,000 clones, around four fifths seen once. On this clone itself: What it recognizes is unknown.

V was pared by 3 bases and J by 8 bases, with 11 bases of the junction left unmatched. There are 16 residues in the CDR3. Germline V gives CDR1 KGHSH, CDR2 LQKENI. Input material: PBMCs. This TCR was recovered from a man younger than 45 in good health and CMV-seronegative. V is TRBV18 and J is TRBJ2-1; 9 bases agree with TRBD2. The CDR3: CASSPQSLAGLDEQFF. The DNA of the CDR3 is TGTGCCAGCTCACCTCAGAGCCTAGCGGGACTTGATGAGCAGTTCTTC.